The following is a T cell receptor beta chain sequence with its context. No cognate antigen has been identified for it. No qualities accompany the bases; no much larger clone lies one base away. The cohort was made up of hundreds of healthy bone marrow donors. Cohort members were all nominally healthy when sampled, although unrecorded immune exposures were likely present. The donor was CMV seronegative and was included in the group of about 400 seronegative cohort members. Every donor gave a peripheral blood sample, and the peripheral blood mononuclear cells from that sample were used for TCR beta sequencing. Genomic DNA extraction from the blood cell samples was performed with the Qiagen DNeasy Blood Extraction Kit. Libraries were made using the immunoSEQ multiplex PCR assay. A mixture of 60 forward primers for TCR Vbeta segments and 13 reverse primers for TCR Jbeta segments was used in the multiplex PCR. The CDR3 region of rearranged TCR beta genes was amplified from genomic DNA with a multiplex PCR assay. The amplified TCR beta libraries were sequenced on the Illumina HiSeq System as 87-base-pair reads. In the source study's methods: In a later analysis, some 80 million unique TCR beta chains were counted across the 500 to 700 repertoires, and approximately 11 million of these chains were shared by at least two donors. To remove PCR and sequencing errors, raw reads were error-corrected and collapsed into unique sequences using a nearest-neighbor algorithm that merged closely related sequences. CDR3 sequences were aligned to IMGT reference sequences to assign V, D and J gene segments. Each retained sequence needed at least a six-nucleotide match to both a V gene segment and a J gene segment. Rearrangements were classified as productive when the CDR3 lacked stop codons and remained in frame with V and J, and all other rearrangements were classified as non-productive. CDR3 was defined according to IMGT convention as the region running from the second conserved V-encoded cysteine to the conserved J-encoded phenylalanine. In an earlier analysis of around 600 of the donors, sequences lacking an unambiguous match to a single V gene segment were excluded. In an earlier analysis of some 590 of the donors, a V segment was called functional when productive rearrangements were above 56.7%, and segregating when the standard deviation between donors exceeded 5%. A statistical classification framework was developed to diagnose cytomegalovirus status using the catalog of TCR beta chain sequences. In a later analysis, TCR nucleotide sequences were compared against IMGT/GENE-DB human TR gene sequences so that V and J genes could be assigned. A later analysis assigned CDR3 sequences and most-parsimonious VDJ recombination scenarios with the TCRdist pipeline. A later analysis defined each TCR beta chain by its CDR3 amino acid sequence plus V-gene family, and excluded reads lacking a unique V-gene family. As a way to deal with suspected cross-contamination and a sequencing artifact, a later analysis dropped nearly 600 nucleotide sequences that were highly shared and had low generation probability. In a later analysis, a clonal expansion index was calculated for each public chain from normalized within-repertoire ranks of inferred template counts. In a later analysis, generation probabilities were computed using a VDJ recombination model fitted to out-of-frame rearrangements, and the results were checked against IGoR. In a later analysis, hypergeometric tests were used to score TCR-TCR, TCR-HLA and TCR-CMV co-occurrence, with a repertoire-size bias correction applied to TCR pairs. A later analysis estimated false discovery rates by permuting HLA or CMV assignments 20 times. A later analysis grouped co-occurring TCRs with DBSCAN, adding TCRdist sequence similarity when clustering within HLA-allele-positive subsets. Repertoires with fewer than 30,000 or more than 120,000 public chains, plus five repertoires with anomalous nucleotide sharing, were excluded from co-occurrence clustering. TCRdb stores this immuneACCESS table with in-frame sequences only. Part of the clones is absent; in the studies checked, under half of the shortfall reflects unresolved V genes, and no reason is known for the rest. That table furnishes V, J and clone size, whereas the DNA furnished D and trimming. The sample contains roughly 100,000 clones, around 78% of them found a single time. The ten largest clones capture approximately 2.4% of the sample.

This sample was included in a study of cytomegalovirus exposure and HLA in healthy donors (dated by TCRdb to 2015 to 2018). Context from the whole study: In an earlier analysis of 587 of the donors, 276 Gb of sequence data and about 110 million unique TCR beta sequences from roughly 200 million T cells were reported. A handful of DR-DQ haplotypes were handled as single units for association and clustering because linkage in the cohort was strong. All discovery cohort repertoires had been generated using a single sequencing platform. The study used immunosequencing to profile the T cell repertoires of 670 or so subjects and linked those repertoires to cytomegalovirus serostatus. The study aimed to test whether cataloging public T cell receptors could reveal signatures of past pathogen exposure. To decide whether each TCR beta V gene segment behaved as functional or pseudogenic, an earlier analysis of 587 of the donors relied on high-throughput TCR beta sequencing. The number of typed donors differed by locus: about 620-630 for A, B, C, DRB1 and DQB1; some 540 for DQA1; around 580 for DPA1; and around 470 for DPB1. The genetic ancestry cluster associated with self-reported Caucasian donors included about 84% of the 300 to 450 genotyped donors. A later analysis re-examined previously published TCR beta repertoires from 500 to 700 donors and added high-resolution HLA genotyping to investigate patterns of TCR occurrence. Rather than using new phenotypic data, the later analysis identified candidate immune exposures from TCR beta sequences and from how often those sequences occurred across donors. A later genetic analysis used genome-wide SNP genotypes for 398 of the 666 donors, treating that subset as a discovery cohort. Across some 400 genotyped donors of the cohort, an average of approximately 240,000 unique TCR beta nucleotide sequences per donor were sequenced, and around 19% of those sequences were non-productive. A separate validation cohort of over 95 different subjects was used in addition to the roughly 700-subject first cohort. Donor age, sex, ethnicity and CMV serostatus were compiled alongside the repertoire data. HLA typing covered class I and class II loci at four-digit resolution. About 280 gigabases of sequencing data and 75 million to 85 million unique TCR sequences made up an early release that covered around 640 HLA-typed donors. The study combined high-throughput TCR immunosequencing, statistical association of individual TCRs with disease status, and machine learning to predict cytomegalovirus infection status.

The CDR3 runs 15 residues from the cysteine to the phenylalanine. Of all the DNA, just the CDR3 is kept, 45 bases in frame from base 1. Relative to germline, V is missing 0 bases and J is missing 5 bases, with 4 bases of the junction outside any gene match. Reading the germline V gene gives CDR1 KGHSH and CDR2 LQKENI. On the study overall, not on this receptor specifically: When HLA alleles, especially DR and DQ, strongly co-occurred, attributing TCR associations to individual alleles was difficult. Most TCR sequences were observed very rarely across donors, whereas some public TCRs were present in many individuals. This cohort had only TCR beta chains sequenced, and the lack of alpha or paired-chain data limited which features could be detected. Presence/absence analyses assumed roughly uniform sequencing depth across donors, an assumption that may not hold. Because HLA typing was unavailable for some donors at each locus, only the typed subset was used in association tests. In vitro tests confirmed that a few of the cytomegalovirus-associated TCR beta chains recognize cytomegalovirus antigens. In the study, 150 to 200 TCR beta chains were listed as associated with cytomegalovirus. For the cohort, immune exposure information was limited to CMV serostatus. A later analysis found that HLA-associated TCR beta chains were more clonally expanded and had lower generation probabilities than equally common non-associated chains. A further reported finding was that TCR beta sequences accurately predicted the HLA-A and HLA-B alleles for most subjects in the first cohort. According to the authors, the approach could potentially be generalized to other disease states and immunological phenotypes. Approximately 18 rarely observed V segments, including chromosome 9 orphons, were excluded from the earlier analysis of about 610 of the donors because counts were too low. In a later analysis, the rate of TCR association differed among HLA loci, with DRB1 alleles having the most associated TCRs and HLA-C alleles having the fewest. In a later analysis, most CMV-associated TCR beta chains were found to appear HLA-restricted, with HLA associations seemingly driven largely by CMV exposure. In a later analysis, several top co-occurrence clusters were reported to appear linked to parvovirus B19, influenza, CMV and Epstein-Barr virus. At a false discovery rate of 0.05, a later analysis linked about 17,000 TCR beta sequences to specific HLA alleles. Because the 87-base-pair reads could not distinguish some IMGT-functional V segments, including TRBV6-2 and TRBV6-3, those segments were excluded. Linkage disequilibrium might explain the correlated functional status among segregating V segments, but an unknown experimental factor could not be ruled out. A later genetic analysis associated a missense DCLRE1C variant with V-gene and J-gene trimming of TCR beta chains, and an independent cohort replicated the association. Cytomegalovirus status was reported to be diagnosed by the classifier with high specificity and sensitivity in both the original and validation cohorts. An earlier analysis of around 500 of the donors showed that most TCR beta V segments appeared in productive rearrangements either about 87% or about 30% of the time, which broadly matched IMGT annotations. The sequencing pipeline was judged likely to have produced a cluster of highly shared sequence variants as a technical artifact. A later genetic analysis reported fewer N-insertions in productive TCRs among donors in an Asian-associated ancestry cluster than the approximately 670-donor mean.

The source material was PBMCs. The TCR was taken from a man aged 40-50 years in good health and CMV-seronegative. The chain couples TRBV18 to TRBJ2-1, with 7 junctional bases fitting TRBD1. In nucleotides, the sequence is TGTGCCAGCTCACCACCGACACAGGGGAACAATGAGCAGTTCTTC. This yields the protein CASSPPTQGNNEQFF.